This T cell receptor (beta chain) was profiled in a study of blood T cells in healthy people across ages. This clonotype was seen repeatedly, ten times or more. Its antigen is still unknown. Notes on the study in general: The study lacked donor CMV status, which possibly confounded expanded clonotype changes.

With a J-beta primer mix and a sample-barcoded 5' primer, a second PCR ran roughly 6 to 11 cycles. From the 5' RACE reads, TCRdb called clonotypes with MiXCR, one entry per CDR3 protein. This table holds about 700,000 distinct CDR3 sequences, 32% found once. This clonotype originated in an elderly woman in good health. The sample consisted of blood.

The CDR3 coding sequence is TGTGCCAGCAGCCCGGGACTAGCGGGGGACCTACACTACAATGAGCAGTTCTTC. This sequence encodes CASSPGLAGDLHYNEQFF. V usage is TRBV7-3 and J usage is TRBJ2-1; TRBD2 matches 14 bases. Unmatched junction bases numbered 9, after V lost 5 bases and J lost 3 bases. The CDR3 extends over 18 amino acids. From germline, CDR1 is SGHTA and CDR2 FQGTGA.